The 27 T cell receptor beta chains below were found in one sample sequenced in a study of cytomegalovirus exposure and HLA in healthy donors. Vbeta (60) and Jbeta (13) primers were used in the PCR. TCRdb keeps only in-frame clones here, not all; method: immunoSEQ multiplex PCR. In the table there are about 120,000 clones, 60% to 85% of which are singletons. Sequenced sample: PBMCs. These TCRs come from a woman aged 40 to 50 in good health and CMV-seropositive.

The J gene is TRBJ1-1, the V gene TRBV11-2; 9 positions match TRBD1. In germline, CDR1 is SGHAT, CDR2 FQNNGV. The ends lost 5 bases at V and 1 base at J; junction bases unmatched: 8. The CDR3 consists of 16 residues. CDR3 DNA sequence: TGTGCCAGCAGCGACGACAGGGGGATGGGGAACACTGAAGCTTTCTTT. This gives the protein CASSDDRGMGNTEAFF.

This clone was observed a few times. This chain joins TRBV5-8 and TRBJ2-1; TRBD2 agrees at 12 bases. CDR1 and CDR2 from the germline V gene are SGHTS and YDEGEE. The junction had 11 bases not matched to a gene; V was cut back by 3 bases and J by 4 bases. The CDR3 is made up of 18 amino acids. The CDR3 DNA is TGTGCCAGCAGCTCCTCCACAGGACTAGCGGGGTTATACAATGAGCAGTTCTTC. Its protein is CASSSSTGLAGLYNEQFF.

In this sample, this clone turned up once. The chain joins TRBV5-1 to TRBJ2-3; 10 bases fit TRBD2. This CDR3 comprises 16 residues. Germline trimming cut 4 bases from V and 6 bases from J; bases unmatched to any gene: 11. CDR1 and CDR2 (germline): SGHRS, YFSETQ. The CDR3 sequence: CASSPGAGGSGDTQYF. CDR3 coding DNA: TGCGCCAGCAGCCCAGGAGCGGGGGGGTCTGGGGATACGCAGTATTTT.

This clone was observed a handful of times. This chain connects TRBV6-6 to TRBJ2-7; no reliable D call. Germline assignment: CDR1 MNHNY and CDR2 SVGAGI (reference sequence). There are 15 residues in the CDR3. Trimming removed 5 bases at V and 0 bases at J, with 14 bases between. The CDR3 nucleotides read TGTGCCAGCAGTCCACCATTTGGCGGCTCCTACGAGCAGTACTTC. This gives the protein CASSPPFGGSYEQYF.

Only a few counts were recorded for this clone. V and J are TRBV5-1 and TRBJ1-5; the D is unclear. The CDR3 loop spans 15 amino acids. The V and J ends lost 1 base and 4 bases respectively, with 12 bases between them. Germline V gene lookup returns CDR1 SGHRS and CDR2 YFSETQ. As DNA, the CDR3 is TGCGCCAGCAGCTTGCTAGGCGGAAGGAATCAGCCCCAGCATTTT. It encodes CASSLLGGRNQPQHF.

This clone showed up just a few times. The CDR3 DNA follows: TGTGCCAGCAGCCTCCGGACAGGGGGCAATCAGCCCCAGCATTTT. It is translated as CASSLRTGGNQPQHF. The V gene is TRBV5-6, the J gene TRBJ1-5, with TRBD1 matching over 9 bases. The germline V gene has CDR1 SGHDT and CDR2 YYEEEE. J was trimmed by 2 bases and V by 4 bases; bases with no gene match: 4. This CDR3 is 15 amino acids long. Drawing the rest from reference TRBV5-6 and TRBJ1-5, the complete variable domain is DAGVTQSPTHLIKTRGQQVTLRCSPKSGHDTVSWYQQALGQGPQFIFQYYEEEERQRGNFPDRFSGHQFPNYSSELNVNALLLGDSALYLCASSLRTGGNQPQHFGDGTRLSIL.

The rearrangement links TRBV7-2 to TRBJ2-7, with TRBD1 matching over 7 bases. The ends lost 5 bases at V and 7 bases at J; junction bases unmatched: 11. This CDR3 is built from 14 residues. Germline CDR1 reads SGHTA; CDR2 reads FQGNSA. CDR3 bases: TGTGCCAGCAGCCCAGGACAGGTTGGTGGGGAGCAGTACTTC. It translates to CASSPGQVGGEQYF.

The chain couples TRBV30 to TRBJ1-1; D may be TRBD1 (5 bases). V was clipped by 4 bases and J by 3 bases, with 12 bases between them. This CDR3 contains 13 residues. CDR1 and CDR2 from the germline V gene are GTSNPN and SVGIG (reference sequence). CDR3 protein: CAWNPGRDTEAFF. The CDR3 DNA follows: TGTGCCTGGAATCCAGGGAGGGACACTGAAGCTTTCTTT.

The chain recombines TRBV19 with TRBJ2-1; TRBD1 matches at 7 bases. The CDR3 has 17 residues. With V trimmed by 1 base and J by 6 bases, 12 bases remained unmatched. CDR1 is LNHDA, CDR2 SQIVND, per germline (reference sequence). The CDR3 DNA reads TGTGCCAGTAGTATAGGGGTGGGCAGGGGGTCGGGCAATGAGCAGTTCTTC. Amino acids: CASSIGVGRGSGNEQFF.

This chain uses TRBV7-3 with TRBJ2-2, with D unresolved. Germline loops: CDR1 SGHTA, CDR2 FQGTGA. Deletions cut 5 bases from V and 6 bases from J, with 10 bases between. The CDR3 extends over 13 amino acids. The CDR3 bases are TGTGCCAGCAGCCTCAACGGTGCCGGGGAGCTGTTTTTT. Amino acids: CASSLNGAGELFF.

This chain joins TRBV11-2 and TRBJ2-1, with D perhaps matching TRBD1 (6 bases). V lost 7 bases, J lost 4 bases, and 20 bases lay in between. The CDR3 consists of 16 residues. Germline V lookup: CDR1 SGHAT, CDR2 FQNNGV. The CDR3 nucleotides read TGTGCCAGCACCGCCGCCAGACAGGATCAGTACAATGAGCAGTTCTTC. Protein product: CASTAARQDQYNEQFF.

The V gene is TRBV10-2, the J gene TRBJ1-2; 11 nucleotides line up with TRBD1. This CDR3 region has 14 residues. Per germline, CDR1 WSHSY and CDR2 SAAADI. The junction had 2 bases not matched to a gene; V was cut back by 0 bases and J by 8 bases. The CDR3 here is CASSESDRGQGYTF. CDR3 DNA: TGCGCCAGCAGTGAGTCGGACAGGGGGCAAGGCTACACCTTC.

The gene calls are TRBV5-8 and TRBJ2-1; TRBD2 matches 8 bases. Germline V gene lookup returns CDR1 SGHTS and CDR2 YDEGEE. J lost 8 bases, V lost 0 bases, and 7 bases had no gene match. This CDR3 spans 15 amino acids. The CDR3 DNA reads as TGTGCCAGCAGCTTGGGACGGGGGGGCCTCGATGAGCAGTTCTTC. It translates to CASSLGRGGLDEQFF.

In this sample, this clone turned up a few times. The chain uses TRBV27 and TRBJ1-1; tentative D call: TRBD1 (6 bases). From germline, CDR1 is MNHEY and CDR2 SMNVEV (reference sequence). The V and J ends lost 8 bases and 5 bases respectively, with 15 bases between them. There are 13 residues in the CDR3. In DNA form, the CDR3 reads TGTGCCAGCGGCCGCCCAGGGGTGACTGAAGCTTTCTTT. Residues: CASGRPGVTEAFF.

V gene TRBV2 combines with J gene TRBJ2-3; 10 positions match TRBD2. V lost 10 bases, J lost 8 bases, and 12 bases stayed unmatched. CDR3 size: 14 residues. The germline V gene encodes CDR1 SNHLY and CDR2 FYNNEI. CDR3 nucleotides: TGTGCCACCATGGGGCTAGCGGGGGCAGGTACGCAGTATTTT. Translation gives CATMGLAGAGTQYF.

The chain couples TRBV10-3 to TRBJ1-2; D possibly corresponds to TRBD1 (5 bases). This CDR3 is built from 16 residues. The ends were cut back, 2 bases at V and 5 bases at J, with 18 bases in the middle. Germline V gene sequence: CDR1 ENHRY, CDR2 SYGVKD. CDR3 nucleotides: TGTGCCATCAGTGAGGTTCGGAGCGAGCCAGGGTATGGCTACACCTTC. It translates to CAISEVRSEPGYGYTF.

The chain uses TRBV5-4 and TRBJ1-1; perhaps TRBD1 as D (5 bases). The CDR3 extends over 14 amino acids. Trimming removed 4 bases from V and 5 bases from J, with 15 bases in between. Germline assignment: CDR1 SGHNT and CDR2 YYREEE (reference sequence). The CDR3, as DNA: TGTGCCAGCAGCGTGGACGTCCGGGGGACTGAAGCTTTCTTT. As protein: CASSVDVRGTEAFF.

The chain carries TRBV2 and TRBJ1-5, with a weak D call TRBD1 (5 bases). With 3 bases removed from V and 5 bases from J, the gap between germline ends came to 14 bases. The CDR3 consists of 15 residues. Germline CDR1 reads SNHLY; CDR2 reads FYNNEI. This chain's CDR3 is CASSEMGREDQPQHF. The CDR3 nucleotides read TGTGCCAGCAGTGAGATGGGCAGGGAGGATCAGCCCCAGCATTTT.

V gene TRBV11-2 combines with J gene TRBJ2-1; D uncertain. The CDR3 is 10 residues long. In germline, CDR1 is SGHAT, CDR2 FQNNGV. With 5 bases removed from V and 6 bases from J, the gap between germline ends came to 2 bases. CDR3 sequence (DNA): TGTGCCAGCAGCCTCAATGAGCAGTTCTTC. Protein sequence: CASSLNEQFF.

This clone was counted a few times. V is TRBV6-5 and J is TRBJ1-2, with TRBD1 matching 10 bases. The V gene end was trimmed by 6 bases and the J gene end by 7 bases; junction bases not matched to a gene: 2. CDR1 MNHEY and CDR2 SVGAGI come from the germline V gene. The CDR3 runs 12 residues. In DNA form, the CDR3 reads TGTGCCAGCAGCAGGGACAGGGGTGGCTACACCTTC. This codes for CASSRDRGGYTF.

V is TRBV9 and J is TRBJ2-1, with D perhaps TRBD2 (5 bases). The germline V gene encodes CDR1 SGDLS and CDR2 YYNGEE. V was shortened by 0 bases and J by 0 bases, with 7 bases between the two germline ends. CDR3 size: 15 residues. CDR3 in DNA: TGTGCCAGCAGCGTAGGAAGCGGCTCCTACAATGAGCAGTTCTTC. This sequence encodes CASSVGSGSYNEQFF.

The chain is built from TRBV15 and TRBJ2-7; 9 nucleotides align to TRBD1. This CDR3 is 14 amino acids long. V lost 5 bases to trimming and J lost 2 bases; unmatched junction nucleotides: 4. The germline gives CDR1 LNHNV, CDR2 YYDKDF (reference sequence). The CDR3: CATSLRTGAYEQYF. CDR3 bases: TGTGCCACCAGCCTCCGGACAGGGGCCTACGAGCAGTACTTC. Complete variable domain (other parts from reference TRBV15 and TRBJ2-7): DAMVIQNPRYQVTQFGKPVTLSCSQTLNHNVMYWYQQKSSQAPKLLFHYYDKDFNNEADTPDNFQSRRPNTSFCFLDIRSPGLGDTAMYLCATSLRTGAYEQYFGPGTRLTVT.

The genes are TRBV2 and TRBJ1-1; a possible D gene is TRBD1 (6 bases). V lost 4 bases and J lost 5, with 11 bases in between. CDR3 length: 13 residues. Per the germline V gene, CDR1 is SNHLY and CDR2 is FYNNEI. The CDR3 loop is CASSVGARTEAFF. The CDR3, as DNA: TGTGCCAGCAGTGTGGGGGCGAGGACTGAAGCTTTCTTT.

This clone showed up just a few times. This chain links TRBV15 with TRBJ1-2; TRBD1 matches 10 bases. The CDR3 runs to 15 residues. The germline V gene encodes CDR1 LNHNV and CDR2 YYDKDF (reference sequence). V lost 3 bases to trimming and J lost 3 bases; unmatched junction nucleotides: 4. CDR3 protein: CATSSAGTGDYGYTF. The CDR3 nucleotides read TGTGCCACCAGCAGCGCCGGGACAGGGGACTATGGCTACACCTTC.

In the case of this clone: One end of the junction fails to match germline, which may point to a read error. This chain connects TRBV7-7 to TRBJ2-3; 7 nucleotides agree with TRBD2. Germline V gene lookup returns CDR1 SSHAT and CDR2 FNYEAQ (reference sequence). The CDR3 contains 15 residues. For the CDR3, the DNA is TGTGCTAGCAGCTTAGGACTAGGTTTATCAGATACGCAGTATTTT. Translation: CASSLGLGLSDTQYF.

DNA for the CDR3: TGCGCCAGCAGCTTGTGGCCCGGGTTAGAGACCCAGTACTTC. Its translation: CASSLWPGLETQYF. V gene TRBV5-1 combines with J gene TRBJ2-5, with unresolved D. The CDR3 has 14 amino acids. Trimming took 1 base from V and 4 from J, leaving 11 bases between them. Germline assignment: CDR1 SGHRS and CDR2 YFSETQ.

This sequence joins TRBV30 and TRBJ2-5, with 7 bases fitting TRBD2. The last part of the DNA fits TRBJ2-7 better; the J call may be wrong. Germline CDR1 reads GTSNPN; CDR2 reads SVGIG (reference sequence). The length of the CDR3 is 15 residues. As DNA, the CDR3 is TGTGCCTGGAGCGAACTAGCGAAGAGCTCCTACGAGCAGTACTTC. This translates into CAWSELAKSSYEQYF.